Below, one TCR beta chain is given with its context. There are a few counts of this clone. Its target antigen remains unknown. The input lacks base qualities; no much larger clone sits a single base away. The entry originates in a study of metastatic and nonmetastatic thyroid tumors (dated by TCRdb to 2018 to 2021). Study-level background: Repertoires were compared across peripheral blood and tumor or nodule tissue samples from malignant and benign thyroid patients.

The CDR3 starts with the cysteine, ends with the phenylalanine, and has 15 residues. Left in the record is the CDR3 DNA by itself, 45 bases read in frame from the first base. From the germline V gene, CDR1 is SGHRS and CDR2 is YFSETQ. The junction carries 13 bases between V and J, which are trimmed by 1 base and 5 bases respectively. No treatment had been received by any patient before thyroid surgery. Patient clinical samples collected from about 2012 to 2018 were retrospectively analysed using T-cell receptor beta sequencing. To prepare the library, PCR was applied. The run used an Illumina HiSeq 4000. High-throughput sequencing was used to profile the TCR beta-chain CDR3 region of each patient. The published analysis was carried out like this. The researchers built a classifier to tell apart papillary thyroid cancer patients with distant metastasis, based on CDR3 differences among clinicopathological groups. To measure repertoire diversity the researchers used the Shannon index, while the Morisita-Horn index served to gauge how similar the tumor and blood repertoires were. TCRdb trimmed the raw reads at Q25, called clones with MiXCR and kept productive beta chains. Clone size and V and J calls follow TCRdb, not the original study. The sample profile shows approximately 7,000 clones; about two fifths of them were found once. 20% to 25% of the sample rests with the top ten.

General study outcomes and caveats: In both blood and tumor samples, malignant tumors were reported to have significantly higher TCR beta diversity than benign nodules.

Sequenced material: tumor tissue. The receptor was derived from a female donor with papillary thyroid cancer or a benign thyroid nodule (not recorded which). Some clones in this sample may be carry-over from other donors' samples. The chain is encoded by TRBV5-1 joined to TRBJ1-5, with a tentative D gene TRBD1 over 6 matching bases. The sequence in DNA is TGCGCCAGCAGCTTGCTCGGCAGGGGAGATCAGCCCCAGCATTTT. This encodes CASSLLGRGDQPQHF.